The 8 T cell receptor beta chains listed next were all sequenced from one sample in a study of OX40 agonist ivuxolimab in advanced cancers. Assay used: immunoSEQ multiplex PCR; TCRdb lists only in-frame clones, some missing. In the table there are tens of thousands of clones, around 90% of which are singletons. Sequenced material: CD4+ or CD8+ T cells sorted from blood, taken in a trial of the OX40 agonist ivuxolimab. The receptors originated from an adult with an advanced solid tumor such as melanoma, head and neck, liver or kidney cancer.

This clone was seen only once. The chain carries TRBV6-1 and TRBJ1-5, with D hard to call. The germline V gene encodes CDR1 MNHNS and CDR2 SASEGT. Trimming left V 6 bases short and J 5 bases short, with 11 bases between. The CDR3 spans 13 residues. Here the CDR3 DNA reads TGTGCCAGCAGCGCCACTGTTGATCAGCCCCAGCATTTT. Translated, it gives CASSATVDQPQHF.

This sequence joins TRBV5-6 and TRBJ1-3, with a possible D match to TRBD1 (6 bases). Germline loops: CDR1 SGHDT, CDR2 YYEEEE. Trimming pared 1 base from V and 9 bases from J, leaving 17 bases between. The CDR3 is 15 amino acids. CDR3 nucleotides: TGTGCCAGCAGCTTGCGGGGGCCGTCTCTAGCCACCATATATTTT. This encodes CASSLRGPSLATIYF.

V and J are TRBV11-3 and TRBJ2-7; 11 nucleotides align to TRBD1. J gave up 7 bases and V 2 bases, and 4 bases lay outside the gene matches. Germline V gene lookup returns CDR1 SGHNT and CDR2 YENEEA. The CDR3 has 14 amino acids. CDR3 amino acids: CASSLSGTGGEQYF. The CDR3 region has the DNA TGTGCCAGCAGCTTATCCGGGACAGGGGGGGAGCAGTACTTC.

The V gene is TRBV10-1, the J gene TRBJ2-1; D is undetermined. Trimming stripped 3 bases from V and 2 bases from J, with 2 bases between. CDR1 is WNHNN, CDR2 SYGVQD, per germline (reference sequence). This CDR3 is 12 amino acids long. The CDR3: CASSDTYNEQFF. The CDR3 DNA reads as TGCGCCAGCAGTGACACCTACAATGAGCAGTTCTTC.

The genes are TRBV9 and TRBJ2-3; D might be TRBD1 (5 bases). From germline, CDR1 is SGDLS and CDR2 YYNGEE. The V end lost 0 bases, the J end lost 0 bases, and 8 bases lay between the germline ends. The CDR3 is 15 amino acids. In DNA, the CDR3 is TGTGCCAGCAGCGTAGTTGGGGCTAGCACAGATACGCAGTATTTT. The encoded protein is CASSVVGASTDTQYF. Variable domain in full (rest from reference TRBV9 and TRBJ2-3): DSGVTQTPKHLITATGQRVTLRCSPRSGDLSVYWYQQSLDQGLQFLIQYYNGEERAKGNILERFSAQQFPDLHSELNLSSLELGDSALYFCASSVVGASTDTQYFGPGTRLTVL.

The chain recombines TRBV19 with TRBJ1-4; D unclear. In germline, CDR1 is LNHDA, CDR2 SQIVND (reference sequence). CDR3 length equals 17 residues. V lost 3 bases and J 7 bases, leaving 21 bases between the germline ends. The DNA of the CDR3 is TGTGCCAGTAGTATTTCTTCCTTTCTAGGCCCGGTTGAAAAACTGTTTTTT. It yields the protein CASSISSFLGPVEKLFF.

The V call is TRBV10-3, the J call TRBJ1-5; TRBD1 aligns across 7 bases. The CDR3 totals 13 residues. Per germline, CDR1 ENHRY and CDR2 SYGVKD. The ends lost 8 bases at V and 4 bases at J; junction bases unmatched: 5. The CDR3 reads CAIAQGVNQPQHF. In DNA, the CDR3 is TGTGCCATCGCCCAGGGGGTGAATCAGCCCCAGCATTTT.

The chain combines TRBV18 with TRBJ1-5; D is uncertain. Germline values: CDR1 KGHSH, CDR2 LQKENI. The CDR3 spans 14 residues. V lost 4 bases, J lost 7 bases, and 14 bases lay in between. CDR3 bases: TGTGCCAGCTCACAAGACATCAGGTGGCAGCCCCAGCATTTT. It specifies CASSQDIRWQPQHF.